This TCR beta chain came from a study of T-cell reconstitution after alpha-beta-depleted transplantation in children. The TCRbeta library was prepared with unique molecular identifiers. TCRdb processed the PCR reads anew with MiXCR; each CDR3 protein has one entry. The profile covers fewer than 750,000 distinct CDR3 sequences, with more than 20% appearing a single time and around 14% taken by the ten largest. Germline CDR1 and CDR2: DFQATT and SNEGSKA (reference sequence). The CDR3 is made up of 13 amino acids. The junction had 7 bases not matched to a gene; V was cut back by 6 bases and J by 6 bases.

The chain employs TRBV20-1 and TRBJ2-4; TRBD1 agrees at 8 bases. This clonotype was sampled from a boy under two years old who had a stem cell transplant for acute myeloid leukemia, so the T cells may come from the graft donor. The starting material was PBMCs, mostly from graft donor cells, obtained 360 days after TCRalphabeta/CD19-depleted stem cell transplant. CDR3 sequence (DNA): TGCAGTGCGAGGGCAGGGGGCCTAAACATTCAGTACTTC. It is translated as CSARAGGLNIQYF.